In this sample, the clone carrying this TCR beta chain turned up a few times. Its specificity is not known. V was pared by 2 bases and J by 6 bases, with 7 bases between. Germline CDR1 is KGHSY and CDR2 is FQNENV. The CDR3 covers 12 residues. This sample was taken from a study of beta chain features in type 1 diabetes. As for the study in general: Age and gender were similar between patients and healthy donors, as were cell yields. Examination spanned about 110 million sorted cells from all samples.

As every portion of the isolated RNA was reverse transcribed, the sequencing read expressed TCRB transcripts. Naive, central memory and regulatory T cell samples averaged around 3.3 million reads. The repertoire was sequenced with immunoSEQ multiplex PCR; TCRdb's copy has only in-frame clones and lacks some. The sample lists 120,000 or so clones, 15% to 20% occurring once. Points from the study as a whole: Unsettled here was the matter of whether HLA type influences TCRB rearrangement. Shortening that was moderate but significant affected the TCRB CDR3s of Type 1 diabetes patients in all four CD4+ subsets.

Sequences were obtained from central memory CD4+ T cells from blood. This TCR came from a man in his late teens or twenties with type 1 diabetes. The rearrangement joins TRBV16 to TRBJ1-2, with D tentatively TRBD1 (5 bases). The CDR3: CASSQRGDGYTF. The CDR3 nucleotides read TGTGCCAGCAGCCAAAGGGGTGATGGCTACACCTTC.